Reported below is one TCR beta chain. Its antigen is not identified. Sequencing was performed with immunoSEQ multiplex PCR; in TCRdb, only in-frame clones are kept and a portion is missing. The sample lists over 30,000 clones, roughly 93% occurring once. CDR3 length: 13 residues. The V segment lost 8 bases and the J segment 5 bases; nucleotides outside the gene matches: 4. CDR1 SNHLY and CDR2 FYNNEI come from the germline V gene. This sample stems from a study of T cells in tuberculosis. Findings and caveats of the study: Smaller distances to GMM-specific TCRs suggested their expansion in active tuberculosis. The TCR-beta difference was not significant; alpha differences partly reflected length.

The time point is: new active TB diagnosis, blood taken before or within 7 days of starting treatment. The sequence was collected from an adult with tuberculosis. The material was PBMCs, obtained at tuberculosis diagnosis. The chain joins TRBV2 to TRBJ1-1, with 11 bases that match TRBD1. The DNA for the CDR3 is TGTGCCAGCGGACAGGGGGCAACTACTGAAGCTTTCTTT. This translates into CASGQGATTEAFF.